Sequencing of this T cell receptor (beta chain) was carried out in a study of tumor-infiltrating lymphocytes in localized non-small cell lung cancer. Study details: Patients included smokers and never-smokers with various histologies, some sampled after neoadjuvant chemotherapy. Each patient gave resected tumor and non-adjacent uninvolved lung tissue.

TCRdb keeps only in-frame clones here, not all; method: immunoSEQ multiplex PCR. The repertoire consists of 9,300 or so clones, with roughly 70% occurring once and the leading ten covering about a fifth. Looked up from germline, CDR1 is MNHEY and CDR2 is SVGAGI. V gave up 2 bases and J gave up 4 bases, with 12 bases separating them. This CDR3 has 15 residues. The sequenced sample consisted of lung tumor tissue. This TCR was sampled from a human donor with non-small cell lung cancer. This chain links TRBV6-5 with TRBJ2-1; possible D gene TRBD2, 6 bases. CDR3 in amino acids: CASSYRGEAYNEQFF. For the CDR3, the DNA is TGTGCCAGCAGTTACCGCGGGGAGGCGTACAATGAGCAGTTCTTC.